Sequencing of this TCR beta chain was carried out in a study of T-cell reconstitution after alpha-beta-depleted transplantation in children. General observations from the study: Day-60 TCRbeta diversity that was high in some patients was derived from surviving recipient T cells and thymic progenitors. Newly produced T cells mostly accounted for T-cell counts and diversity one year post-transplant. Alpha-beta T cells about two months after transplant reportedly derived from several hundred expanded graft clones.

For this clonotype: Its antigen remains unidentified.

Preparation of the TCRbeta library involved a method that used unique molecular identifiers. TCRdb re-called the PCR reads with MiXCR, one entry per CDR3 protein. This table has approximately 500,000 distinct CDR3 sequences, around 27% appearing once. Source: PBMCs, taken before TCRalphabeta/CD19-depleted stem cell transplant. This receptor was taken from a boy in the first two years of life with Wiskott-Aldrich syndrome, due to receive a stem cell transplant.

CDR3 sequence reads: CSAKVDSNEKLFF. The CDR3 DNA reads as TGCAGTGCTAAGGTCGACAGTAATGAAAAACTGTTTTTT. This rearrangement joins TRBV20-1 to TRBJ1-4, with D possibly TRBD1 on 5 matching bases. Germline CDR1 reads DFQATT; CDR2 reads SNEGSKA (reference sequence). Trimming left V 4 bases short and J 4 bases short, with 10 bases between. This CDR3 is built from 13 residues.